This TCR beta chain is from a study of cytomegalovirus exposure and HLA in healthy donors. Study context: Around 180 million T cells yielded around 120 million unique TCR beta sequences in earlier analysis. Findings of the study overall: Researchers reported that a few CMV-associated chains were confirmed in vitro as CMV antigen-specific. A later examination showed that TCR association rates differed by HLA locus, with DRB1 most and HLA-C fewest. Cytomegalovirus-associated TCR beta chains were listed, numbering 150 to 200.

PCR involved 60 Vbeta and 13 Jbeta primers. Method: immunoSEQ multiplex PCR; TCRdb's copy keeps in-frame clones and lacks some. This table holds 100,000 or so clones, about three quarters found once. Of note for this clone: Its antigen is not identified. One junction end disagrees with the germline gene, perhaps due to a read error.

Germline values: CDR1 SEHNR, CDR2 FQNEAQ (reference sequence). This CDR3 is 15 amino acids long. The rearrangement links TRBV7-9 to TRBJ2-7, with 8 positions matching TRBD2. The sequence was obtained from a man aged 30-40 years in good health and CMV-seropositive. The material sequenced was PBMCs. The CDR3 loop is CSSIRSGLDSYEQYF. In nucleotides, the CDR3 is TGTTCCAGCATCCGATCGGGACTAGACTCCTACGAGCAGTACTTC.